This entry lists 5 T cell receptor beta chains sequenced from one sample in a study of TIL therapy for anti-PD-1-resistant metastatic lung cancer. Indicated time point: pre-treatment sample, taken before nivolumab and TIL therapy. This was the immunoSEQ v3 assay. The assay was immunoSEQ multiplex PCR, and TCRdb's table has in-frame clones only and misses some. The table shows about 20,000 clones, with around 82% occurring only once. Specimen: blood, collected at baseline. These receptors came from a person aged 25 to 80 with non-small cell lung cancer.

V gene TRBV7-2 combines with J gene TRBJ2-3, with TRBD1 as a possible D gene (5 bases). The germline gives CDR1 SGHTA, CDR2 FQGNSA. V shed 2 bases and J shed 0 bases, with 12 bases lying between them. The CDR3 covers 16 residues. The CDR3 reads CASSLSVGPSTDTQYF. CDR3 DNA: TGTGCCAGCAGCTTATCAGTGGGGCCCAGCACAGATACGCAGTATTTT.

This sequence joins TRBV7-3 and TRBJ1-1, with TRBD1 matching over 7 bases. The CDR3 contains 14 residues. In germline, CDR1 is SGHTA, CDR2 FQGTGA. With V trimmed by 4 bases and J by 0 bases, 2 bases remained unmatched. In DNA, the CDR3 is TGTGCCAGCAGCTCACAGGGGCTGAACACTGAAGCTTTCTTT. Residues: CASSSQGLNTEAFF. Full variable domain (rest looked up from reference TRBV7-3 and TRBJ1-1): GAGVSQTPSNKVTEKGKYVELRCDPISGHTALYWYRQSLGQGPEFLIYFQGTGAADDSGLPNDRFFAVRPEGSVSTLKIQRTERGDSAVYLCASSSQGLNTEAFFGQGTRLTVV.

CDR3 DNA: TGTGCCAGCAGCTTACAGGATGGCAATCAGCCCCAGCATTTT. Its protein product is CASSLQDGNQPQHF. The J gene is TRBJ1-5, the V gene TRBV7-9, with D uncertain. Per germline, CDR1 SEHNR and CDR2 FQNEAQ (reference sequence). The CDR3 spans 14 residues. Deletions cut 2 bases from V and 2 bases from J, with 7 bases between.

The chain uses TRBV18 and TRBJ2-7, with D perhaps TRBD1 (6 bases). Germline lookup yields CDR1 KGHSH and CDR2 LQKENI. CDR3 length equals 15 residues. V lost 6 bases and J lost 2, with 17 bases in between. The CDR3 nucleotides are TGTGCCAGCTCCCCTTCGCAGGGGAGCCCCTACGAGCAGTACTTC. Amino acid sequence: CASSPSQGSPYEQYF.

The chain links TRBV7-3 to TRBJ1-5; 8 nucleotides align to TRBD1. V was clipped by 4 bases and J by 7 bases; unmatched bases: 21. The CDR3 length is 19 residues. Germline-derived CDR1 and CDR2 are SGHTA and FQGTGA. Written as DNA, the CDR3 is TGTGCCAGCAGCTCAAGGGGTATCGACAGGGGCGGCTTGAGCCAGCCCCAGCATTTT. It translates to CASSSRGIDRGGLSQPQHF.